One sample yielded the 13 T cell receptor beta chains listed below, sequenced in a study of T cells in Graves' hyperthyroidism and ophthalmopathy. TCR beta CDR3 regions were amplified from RNA. With the HTBI primer set, the TCR CDR3 went through a first round of RT-PCR. TCRdb analysed the multiplex PCR reads with MiXCR anew, one entry per CDR3 protein. The sample has hundreds of thousands of distinct CDR3 sequences; less than 20% are singletons. Sequenced: blood. These receptors originate from a woman younger than 35 with Graves' hyperthyroidism.

This rearrangement joins TRBV7-9 to TRBJ1-1; perhaps TRBD1 as D (5 bases). The CDR3 totals 15 residues. V lost 5 bases, J lost 5 bases, and 18 bases lay in between. In germline, CDR1 is SEHNR, CDR2 FQNEAQ (reference sequence). CDR3 nucleotides: TGTGCCAGCAGCCTCCGAGGGGAGGGCTCGACTGAAGCTTTCTTT. Encoded protein: CASSLRGEGSTEAFF. Complete variable domain (other parts from reference TRBV7-9 and TRBJ1-1): DTGVSQNPRHKITKRGQNVTFRCDPISEHNRLYWYRQTLGQGPEFLTYFQNEAQLEKSRLLSDRFSAERPKGSFSTLEIQRTEQGDSAMYLCASSLRGEGSTEAFFGQGTRLTVV.

This clonotype was picked up one time. The rearrangement uses TRBV19 and TRBJ2-1; 9 bases are shared with TRBD1. CDR1 and CDR2 from the germline V gene are LNHDA and SQIVND (reference sequence). V lost 7 bases to trimming and J lost 6 bases; unmatched junction nucleotides: 13. The CDR3 is made up of 16 amino acids. In DNA form, the CDR3 reads TGTGCCAGTAACCCGTACGGGACAGGGTTATCCAATGAGCAGTTCTTC. Translation: CASNPYGTGLSNEQFF.

This clonotype was observed many times. This chain links TRBV20-1 with TRBJ2-1; 11 bases map to TRBD2. CDR1 is DFQATT, CDR2 SNEGSKA, per germline (reference sequence). The trim removed 1 base at V and 5 bases at J, leaving 4 bases unmatched. The CDR3 runs to 15 residues. The CDR3 reads CSARGSSGRDNEQFF. The CDR3 nucleotides read TGCAGTGCTAGAGGAAGTAGCGGGAGGGACAATGAGCAGTTCTTC.

The rearrangement links TRBV7-3 to TRBJ2-1; D may be TRBD2 (6 bases). The germline CDR1 and CDR2 sequences are SGHTA and FQGTGA. Trimming took 5 bases from V and 8 from J, leaving 19 bases between them. CDR3 length equals 15 residues. CDR3 DNA sequence: TGTGCCAGCAGCGACCCGACCACTCCGGGGGATGAGCAGTTCTTC. This gives the protein CASSDPTTPGDEQFF.

Ten or more counts support this clonotype. This sequence joins TRBV7-9 and TRBJ2-7, with D perhaps matching TRBD1 or TRBD2 (5 bases each). V dropped 3 bases and J dropped 5 bases, with 14 bases sitting between them. Germline V gives CDR1 SEHNR, CDR2 FQNEAQ (reference sequence). This CDR3 region has 14 residues. CDR3 bases: TGTGCCAGCAGCTTTCGGGGCGGGTTGAACGAGCAGTACTTC. This translates into CASSFRGGLNEQYF.

The chain combines TRBV2 with TRBJ1-4; possible D gene TRBD1, 6 bases. Trimming stripped 11 bases from V and 8 bases from J, with 18 bases between. This CDR3 has 13 residues. Germline CDR1 is SNHLY and CDR2 is FYNNEI. The CDR3 sequence: CAGGGLGAEKLFF. Here the CDR3 DNA reads TGTGCCGGTGGGGGACTGGGGGCGGAAAAACTGTTTTTT.

This clonotype occurred a few times. V gene TRBV25-1 combines with J gene TRBJ1-1; D possibly corresponds to TRBD1 (6 bases). CDR1 is MGHDK, CDR2 SYGVNS, per germline. V was pared by 5 bases and J by 2 bases, with 15 bases between. CDR3 size: 15 residues. The CDR3 spells CASSPRTDSNTEAFF. The DNA for the CDR3 is TGTGCCAGCAGTCCAAGGACAGATTCTAACACTGAAGCTTTCTTT.

This chain uses TRBV20-1 with TRBJ1-3, with a weak D call TRBD1 (5 bases). The germline gives CDR1 DFQATT, CDR2 SNEGSKA (reference sequence). Trimming took 2 bases from V and 4 from J, leaving 12 bases between them. The CDR3 contains 14 residues. Here the CDR3 DNA reads TGCAGTGCTAGACCCCCAGGGCTCGGAAACACCATATATTTT. It specifies CSARPPGLGNTIYF.

This clonotype was observed at least ten times. The chain links TRBV10-3 to TRBJ2-3; tentative D call: TRBD2 (5 bases). V was cut by 6 bases and J by 0 bases, with 19 bases left in between. This CDR3 has 17 residues. The germline CDR1 and CDR2 sequences are ENHRY and SYGVKD. CDR3 in amino acids: CAISDDRGKSSTDTQYF. The CDR3 coding sequence is TGTGCCATCAGCGACGATCGGGGAAAGTCTAGCACAGATACGCAGTATTTT.

The chain couples TRBV6-2 or TRBV6-3 to TRBJ1-5, with D possibly matching TRBD1 (5 bases). Germline V gene lookup returns CDR1 MNHEY and CDR2 SVGEGT. CDR3 size: 17 residues. V gave up 8 bases and J gave up 0 bases, with 20 bases separating them. In nucleotides, the CDR3 is TGTGCCAGCTTTCCCCTGGAGAGGGGACGTAGCAATCAGCCCCAGCATTTT. Translating it yields CASFPLERGRSNQPQHF.

The genes are TRBV5-6 and TRBJ1-2, with 8 bases matching TRBD1. The V gene's germline CDR1 is SGHDT and CDR2 YYEEEE. This CDR3 comprises 16 residues. Trimming took 3 bases from V and 4 from J; bases not matched to a gene: 11. This CDR3 reads CASSSRQGALGYGYTF. In nucleotides, the CDR3 is TGTGCCAGCAGCTCCCGGCAGGGGGCGCTCGGCTATGGCTACACCTTC.

The genes are TRBV10-3 and TRBJ2-3; 9 bases align to TRBD1. Germline CDR1 and CDR2: ENHRY and SYGVKD. This CDR3 is 18 amino acids long. The CDR3 DNA follows: TGTGCTACTCTTGGGGGTGGTAGAGGACAGGGGCTCACAGATACGCAGTATTTT. Translation: CATLGGGRGQGLTDTQYF.

The rearrangement links TRBV27 to TRBJ2-3; D perhaps matches TRBD2 (5 bases). The CDR3 extends over 15 amino acids. Per germline, CDR1 MNHEY and CDR2 SMNVEV (reference sequence). V was cut by 4 bases and J by 2 bases, with 13 bases left in between. CDR3 loop: CASSSGVGYTDTQYF. The DNA for the CDR3 is TGTGCCAGCAGTTCCGGGGTTGGGTACACAGATACGCAGTATTTT.